The rows below give T cell receptor beta chains drawn from one sample of a study of technical replicates of blood from several donors. Sequencing used immunoSEQ multiplex PCR; TCRdb keeps in-frame clones, though not all of them. The sample has some 70,000 clones, about 91% seen once; the top ten hold 0.38%. Sequenced sample: T cells isolated from PBMCs. All receptors come from a human donor in good health. Each CDR3 is given with its conserved first and last residue. The order of the fields is D gene, V gene, clone size, J gene, CDR3 protein, CDR3 DNA. The D gene is left open where the match is weak. Clone size is stated in some rows and not others, as once, few, many or a class when expanded.

d_call: TRBD1
v_call: TRBV9
clone_size: .
j_call: TRBJ2-5
cdr3_aa: CASSPRGGTGYETQYF
cdr3_nt: TGTGCCAGCAGCCCAAGGGGGGGGACAGGGTACGAGACCCAGTACTTC

d_call: .
v_call: TRBV9
clone_size: .
j_call: TRBJ1-5
cdr3_aa: CASSAGGNSNQPQHF
cdr3_nt: TGTGCCAGCAGCGCAGGAGGAAATAGCAATCAGCCCCAGCATTTT

d_call: .
v_call: TRBV5-8
clone_size: .
j_call: TRBJ1-2
cdr3_aa: CASSQRTRDYGYTF
cdr3_nt: TGTGCCAGCAGCCAACGGACGAGGGACTATGGCTACACCTTC

d_call: .
v_call: TRBV21-1
clone_size: .
j_call: TRBJ1-2
cdr3_aa: CASSKGSNEVLGYTF
cdr3_nt: TGTGCCAGCAGCAAAGGTTCGAATGAGGTTCTCGGCTACACCTTC

d_call: TRBD1
v_call: TRBV5-1
clone_size: .
j_call: TRBJ1-4
cdr3_aa: CASSPRTGFYEKLFF
cdr3_nt: TGCGCCAGCAGCCCCCGGACAGGGTTTTATGAAAAACTGTTTTTT

d_call: TRBD2
v_call: TRBV5-6
clone_size: .
j_call: TRBJ2-3
cdr3_aa: CASSFSSGSTDTQYF
cdr3_nt: TGTGCCAGCAGCTTCTCTAGCGGCAGCACAGATACGCAGTATTTT

d_call: TRBD1
v_call: TRBV5-1
clone_size: .
j_call: TRBJ1-1
cdr3_aa: CASSTQGAGMNTEAFF
cdr3_nt: TGCGCCAGCAGCACACAGGGGGCGGGAATGAACACTGAAGCTTTCTTT

d_call: TRBD2
v_call: TRBV5-1
clone_size: .
j_call: TRBJ2-1
cdr3_aa: CASSSPGLGNNEQFF
cdr3_nt: TGCGCCAGCAGCTCCCCGGGACTAGGTAACAATGAGCAGTTCTTC

d_call: .
v_call: TRBV5-4
clone_size: .
j_call: TRBJ2-7
cdr3_aa: CASSLDLYEQYF
cdr3_nt: TGTGCCAGCAGCTTGGATCTATACGAGCAGTACTTC

d_call: .
v_call: TRBV5-6
clone_size: .
j_call: TRBJ2-2
cdr3_aa: CASSLKEFNTGELFF
cdr3_nt: TGTGCCAGCAGCTTAAAGGAGTTTAACACCGGGGAGCTGTTTTTT

d_call: TRBD1
v_call: TRBV18
clone_size: .
j_call: TRBJ1-5
cdr3_aa: CASSPTGGYNQPQHF
cdr3_nt: TGTGCCAGCTCACCGACAGGGGGCTACAATCAGCCCCAGCATTTT

d_call: TRBD1
v_call: TRBV4-2
clone_size: .
j_call: TRBJ1-5
cdr3_aa: CASSQGTGPKNQPQHF
cdr3_nt: TGTGCCAGCAGCCAAGGGACAGGGCCCAAGAATCAGCCCCAGCATTTT

d_call: .
v_call: TRBV27
clone_size: .
j_call: TRBJ2-5
cdr3_aa: CASSFGGGETQYF
cdr3_nt: TGTGCCAGCAGTTTTGGAGGTGGGGAGACCCAGTACTTC

d_call: .
v_call: TRBV6-6
clone_size: .
j_call: TRBJ2-7
cdr3_aa: CASSYYPAEVYEQYF
cdr3_nt: TGTGCCAGCAGTTACTACCCAGCGGAAGTCTACGAGCAGTACTTC

d_call: .
v_call: TRBV5-4
clone_size: .
j_call: TRBJ2-3
cdr3_aa: CASSFKNTPDTQYF
cdr3_nt: TGTGCCAGCAGCTTCAAAAACACGCCGGATACGCAGTATTTT

d_call: TRBD1
v_call: TRBV30
clone_size: few
j_call: TRBJ1-1
cdr3_aa: CAWMDRASPEAFF
cdr3_nt: TGTGCCTGGATGGACAGGGCGAGTCCTGAAGCTTTCTTT

d_call: TRBD2
v_call: TRBV7-8
clone_size: .
j_call: TRBJ2-1
cdr3_aa: CASSLEFGGESGDEQFF
cdr3_nt: TGTGCCAGCAGCTTAGAGTTCGGGGGGGAGAGCGGCGATGAGCAGTTCTTC

d_call: TRBD2
v_call: TRBV10-3
clone_size: once
j_call: TRBJ2-7
cdr3_aa: CATGGSKNLEYF
cdr3_nt: TGTGCCACCGGGGGGTCGAAGAATCTAGAGTACTTC

d_call: TRBD2
v_call: TRBV9
clone_size: .
j_call: TRBJ2-4
cdr3_aa: CASSVASGSIENIQYF
cdr3_nt: TGTGCCAGCAGCGTAGCTAGCGGGAGTATCGAAAACATTCAGTACTTC

d_call: .
v_call: TRBV6-6
clone_size: .
j_call: TRBJ2-1
cdr3_aa: CASSLGGNEQFF
cdr3_nt: TGTGCCAGCAGCCTAGGGGGCAATGAGCAGTTCTTC

d_call: .
v_call: TRBV27
clone_size: .
j_call: TRBJ1-1
cdr3_aa: CASSLNGLNTEAFF
cdr3_nt: TGTGCCAGCAGTTTAAATGGGCTGAACACTGAAGCTTTCTTT

d_call: .
v_call: TRBV5-1
clone_size: .
j_call: TRBJ2-3
cdr3_aa: CASSLRARLATDTQYF
cdr3_nt: TGCGCCAGCAGCCTAAGAGCGCGTCTAGCCACAGATACGCAGTATTTT